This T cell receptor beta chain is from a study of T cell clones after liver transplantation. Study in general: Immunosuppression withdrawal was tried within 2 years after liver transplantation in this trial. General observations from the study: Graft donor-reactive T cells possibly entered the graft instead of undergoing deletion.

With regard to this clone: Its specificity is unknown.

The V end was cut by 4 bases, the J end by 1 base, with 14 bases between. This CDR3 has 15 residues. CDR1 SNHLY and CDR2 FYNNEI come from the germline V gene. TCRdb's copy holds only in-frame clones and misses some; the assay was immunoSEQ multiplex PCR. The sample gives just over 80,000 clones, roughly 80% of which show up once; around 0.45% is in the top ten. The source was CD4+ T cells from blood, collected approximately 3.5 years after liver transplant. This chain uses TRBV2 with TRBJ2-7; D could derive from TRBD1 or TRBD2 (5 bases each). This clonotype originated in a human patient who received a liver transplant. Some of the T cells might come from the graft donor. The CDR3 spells CASSGGRLPSYEQYF. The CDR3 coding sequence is TGTGCCAGCAGTGGGGGCAGACTACCTTCCTACGAGCAGTACTTC. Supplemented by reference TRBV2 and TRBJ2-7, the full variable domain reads EPEVTQTPSHQVTQMGQEVILRCVPISNHLYFYWYRQILGQKVEFLVSFYNNEISEKSEIFDDQFSVERPDGSNFTLKIRSTKLEDSAMYFCASSGGRLPSYEQYFGPGTRLTVT.